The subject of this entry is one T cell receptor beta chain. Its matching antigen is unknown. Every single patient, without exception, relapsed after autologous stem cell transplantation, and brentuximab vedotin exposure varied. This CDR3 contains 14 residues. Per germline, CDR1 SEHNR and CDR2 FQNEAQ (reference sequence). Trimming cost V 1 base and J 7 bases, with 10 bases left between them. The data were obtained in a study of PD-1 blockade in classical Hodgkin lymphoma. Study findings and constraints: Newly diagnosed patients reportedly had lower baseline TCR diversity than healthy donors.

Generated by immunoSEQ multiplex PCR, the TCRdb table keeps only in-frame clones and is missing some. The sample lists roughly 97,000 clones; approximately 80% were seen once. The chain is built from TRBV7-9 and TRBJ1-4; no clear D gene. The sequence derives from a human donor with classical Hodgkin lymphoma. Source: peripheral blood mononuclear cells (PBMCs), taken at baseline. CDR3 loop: CASSLDGFSEKLFF. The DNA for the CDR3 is TGTGCCAGCAGCTTAGACGGGTTTAGTGAAAAACTGTTTTTT.